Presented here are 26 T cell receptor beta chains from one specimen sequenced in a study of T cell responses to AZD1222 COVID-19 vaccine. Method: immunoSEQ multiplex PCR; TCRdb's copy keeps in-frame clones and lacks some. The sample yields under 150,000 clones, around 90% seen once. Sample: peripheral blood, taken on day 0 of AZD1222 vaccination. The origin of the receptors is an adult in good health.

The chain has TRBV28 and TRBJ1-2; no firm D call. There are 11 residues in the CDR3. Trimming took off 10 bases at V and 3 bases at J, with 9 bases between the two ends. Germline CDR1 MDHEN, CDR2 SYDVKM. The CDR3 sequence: CATRFDYGYTF. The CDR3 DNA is TGTGCCACCAGGTTTGACTATGGCTACACCTTC.

CDR3 DNA: TGTGCCACCAGCAGAGATCTCCGGGAGGGACGGAATGAGCAGTTCTTC. Residues: CATSRDLREGRNEQFF. The V gene is TRBV15, the J gene TRBJ2-1, with 8 positions matching TRBD2. Per germline, CDR1 LNHNV and CDR2 YYDKDF (reference sequence). CDR3 length: 16 amino acids. V lost 0 bases and J lost 7; bases outside the gene matches: 8.

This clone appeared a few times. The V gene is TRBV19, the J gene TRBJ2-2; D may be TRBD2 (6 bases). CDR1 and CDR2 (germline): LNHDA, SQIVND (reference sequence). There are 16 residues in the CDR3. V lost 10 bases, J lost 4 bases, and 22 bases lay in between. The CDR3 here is CATTTRTTSGTGELFF. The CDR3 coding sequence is TGTGCCACAACCACTCGGACTACCTCCGGCACCGGGGAGCTGTTTTTT.

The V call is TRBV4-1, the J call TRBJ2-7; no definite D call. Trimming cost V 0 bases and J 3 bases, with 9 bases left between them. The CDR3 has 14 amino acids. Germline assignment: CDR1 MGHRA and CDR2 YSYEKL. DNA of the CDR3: TGCGCCAGCAGCCAAGAACCTAGAAACTACGAGCAGTACTTC. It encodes CASSQEPRNYEQYF.

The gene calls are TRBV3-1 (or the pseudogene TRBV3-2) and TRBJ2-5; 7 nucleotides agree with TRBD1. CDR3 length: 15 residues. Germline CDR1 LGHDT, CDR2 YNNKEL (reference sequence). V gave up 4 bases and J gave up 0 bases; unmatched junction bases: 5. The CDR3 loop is CASSRMGQNQETQYF. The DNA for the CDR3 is TGTGCCAGCAGCCGGATGGGACAGAACCAAGAGACCCAGTACTTC.

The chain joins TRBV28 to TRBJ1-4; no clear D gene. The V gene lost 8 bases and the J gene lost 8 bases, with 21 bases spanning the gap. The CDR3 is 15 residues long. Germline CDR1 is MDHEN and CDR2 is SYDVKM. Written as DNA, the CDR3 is TGTGCCAGCCGTGGACGCAAAACCCCGGGGGAAAAACTGTTTTTT. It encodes CASRGRKTPGEKLFF.

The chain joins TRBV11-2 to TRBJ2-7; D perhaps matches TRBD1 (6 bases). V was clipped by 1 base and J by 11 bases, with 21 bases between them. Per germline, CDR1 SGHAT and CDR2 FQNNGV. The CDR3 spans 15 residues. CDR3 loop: CASSLGGGAYLGEYF. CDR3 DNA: TGTGCCAGCAGCTTAGGAGGGGGTGCCTACCTTGGGGAGTACTTC.

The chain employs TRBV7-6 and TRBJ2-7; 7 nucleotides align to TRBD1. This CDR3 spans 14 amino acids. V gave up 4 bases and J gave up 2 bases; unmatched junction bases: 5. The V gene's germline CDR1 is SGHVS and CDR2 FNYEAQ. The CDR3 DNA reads TGTGCCAGCAGCTCTCGGACAGGACCCTACGAGCAGTACTTC. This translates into CASSSRTGPYEQYF.

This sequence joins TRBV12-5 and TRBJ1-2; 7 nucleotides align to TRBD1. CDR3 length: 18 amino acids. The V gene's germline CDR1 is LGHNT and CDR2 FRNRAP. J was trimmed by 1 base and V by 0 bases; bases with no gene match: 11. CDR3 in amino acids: CASGLVRKRGRDNYGYTF. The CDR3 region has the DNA TGTGCTAGTGGTTTGGTACGTAAGAGGGGGCGGGATAACTATGGCTACACCTTC.

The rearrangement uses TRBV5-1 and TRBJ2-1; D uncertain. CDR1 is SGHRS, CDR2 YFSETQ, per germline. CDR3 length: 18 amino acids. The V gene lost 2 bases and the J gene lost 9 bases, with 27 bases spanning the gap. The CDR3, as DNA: TGCGCCAGCAGCTTCCCCCACGGCCTGGGGAACAGAAGATTTGAGCAGTTCTTC. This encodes CASSFPHGLGNRRFEQFF. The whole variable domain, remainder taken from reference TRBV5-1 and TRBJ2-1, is KAGVTQTPRYLIKTRGQQVTLSCSPISGHRSVSWYQQTPGQGLQFLFEYFSETQRNKGNFPGRFSGRQFSNSRSEMNVSTLELGDSALYLCASSFPHGLGNRRFEQFFGPGTRLTVL.

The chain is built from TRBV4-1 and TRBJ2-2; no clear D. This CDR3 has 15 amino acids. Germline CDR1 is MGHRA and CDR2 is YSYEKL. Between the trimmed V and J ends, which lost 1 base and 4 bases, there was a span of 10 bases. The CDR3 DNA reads TGCGCCAGCAGCCAAGCCCTACAGAGCACCGGGGAGCTGTTTTTT. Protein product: CASSQALQSTGELFF.

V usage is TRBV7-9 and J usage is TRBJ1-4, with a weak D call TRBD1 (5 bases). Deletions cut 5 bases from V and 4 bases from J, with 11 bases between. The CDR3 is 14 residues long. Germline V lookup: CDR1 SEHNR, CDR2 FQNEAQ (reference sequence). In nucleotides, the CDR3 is TGTGCCAGCAGCCAAGCAGGGATTAATGAAAAACTGTTTTTT. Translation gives CASSQAGINEKLFF. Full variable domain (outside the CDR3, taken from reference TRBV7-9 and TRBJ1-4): DTGVSQNPRHKITKRGQNVTFRCDPISEHNRLYWYRQTLGQGPEFLTYFQNEAQLEKSRLLSDRFSAERPKGSFSTLEIQRTEQGDSAMYLCASSQAGINEKLFFGSGTQLSVL.

The CDR3 sequence: CASSQGRGANNEQFF. Here the CDR3 DNA reads TGCGCCAGCAGCCAAGGAAGAGGGGCTAACAATGAGCAGTTCTTC. The chain has TRBV4-1 and TRBJ2-1, with D perhaps given as TRBD1 or TRBD2 (5 bases each). The CDR3 loop spans 15 amino acids. V was clipped by 1 base and J by 5 bases, with 12 bases between them. Germline-derived CDR1 and CDR2 are MGHRA and YSYEKL.

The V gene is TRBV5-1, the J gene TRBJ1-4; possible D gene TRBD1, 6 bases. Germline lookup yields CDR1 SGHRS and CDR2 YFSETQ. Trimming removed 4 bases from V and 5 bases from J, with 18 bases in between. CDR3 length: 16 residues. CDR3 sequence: CASSPRDRSGNEKLFF. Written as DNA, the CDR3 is TGCGCCAGCAGCCCTAGAGACAGGAGCGGCAATGAAAAACTGTTTTTT. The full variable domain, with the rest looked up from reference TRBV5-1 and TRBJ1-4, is KAGVTQTPRYLIKTRGQQVTLSCSPISGHRSVSWYQQTPGQGLQFLFEYFSETQRNKGNFPGRFSGRQFSNSRSEMNVSTLELGDSALYLCASSPRDRSGNEKLFFGSGTQLSVL.

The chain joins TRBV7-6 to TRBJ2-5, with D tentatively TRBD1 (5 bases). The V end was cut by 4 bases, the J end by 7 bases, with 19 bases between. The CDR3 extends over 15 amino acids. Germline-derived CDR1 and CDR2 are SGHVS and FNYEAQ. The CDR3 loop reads CASSSTPTGPGTQYF. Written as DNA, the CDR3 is TGTGCCAGCAGCTCGACCCCTACAGGTCCAGGGACCCAGTACTTC. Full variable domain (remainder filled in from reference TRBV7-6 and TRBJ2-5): GAGVSQSPRYKVTKRGQDVALRCDPISGHVSLYWYRQALGQGPEFLTYFNYEAQQDKSGLPNDRFSAERPEGSISTLTIQRTEQRDSAMYRCASSSTPTGPGTQYFGPGTRLLVL.

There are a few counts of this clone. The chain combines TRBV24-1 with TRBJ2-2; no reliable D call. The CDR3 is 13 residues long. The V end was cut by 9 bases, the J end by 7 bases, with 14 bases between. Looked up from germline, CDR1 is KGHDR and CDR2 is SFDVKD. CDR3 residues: CATAGFSIGELFF. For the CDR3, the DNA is TGTGCCACCGCCGGGTTTTCGATCGGGGAGCTGTTTTTT.

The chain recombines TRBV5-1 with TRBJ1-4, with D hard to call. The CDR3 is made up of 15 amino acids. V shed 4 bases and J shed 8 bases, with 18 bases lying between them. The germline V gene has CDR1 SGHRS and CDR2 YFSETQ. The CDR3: CASSPEWGYREKLFF. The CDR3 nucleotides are TGCGCCAGCAGCCCCGAGTGGGGTTATAGAGAAAAACTGTTTTTT.

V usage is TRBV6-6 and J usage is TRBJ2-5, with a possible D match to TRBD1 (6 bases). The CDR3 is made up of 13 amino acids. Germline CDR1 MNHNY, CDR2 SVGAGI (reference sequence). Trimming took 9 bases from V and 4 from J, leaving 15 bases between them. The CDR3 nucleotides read TGTGCCAGTAACCGGGACACCAGAGAGACCCAGTACTTC. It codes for CASNRDTRETQYF.

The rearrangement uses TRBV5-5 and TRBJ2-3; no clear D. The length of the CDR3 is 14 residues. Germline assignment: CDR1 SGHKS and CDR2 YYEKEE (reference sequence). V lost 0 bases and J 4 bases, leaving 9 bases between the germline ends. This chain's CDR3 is CASSLGEWPDTQYF. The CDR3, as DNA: TGTGCCAGCAGCTTGGGAGAGTGGCCAGATACGCAGTATTTT. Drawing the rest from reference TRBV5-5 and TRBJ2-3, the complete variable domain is DAGVTQSPTHLIKTRGQQVTLRCSPISGHKSVSWYQQVLGQGPQFIFQYYEKEERGRGNFPDRFSARQFPNYSSELNVNALLLGDSALYLCASSLGEWPDTQYFGPGTRLTVL.

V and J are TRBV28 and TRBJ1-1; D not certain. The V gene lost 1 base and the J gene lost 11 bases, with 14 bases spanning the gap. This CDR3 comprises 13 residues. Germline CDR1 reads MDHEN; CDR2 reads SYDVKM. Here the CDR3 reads CASSLSYSSEAFF. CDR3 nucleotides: TGTGCCAGCAGTTTATCCTACTCTAGTGAGGCTTTCTTT.

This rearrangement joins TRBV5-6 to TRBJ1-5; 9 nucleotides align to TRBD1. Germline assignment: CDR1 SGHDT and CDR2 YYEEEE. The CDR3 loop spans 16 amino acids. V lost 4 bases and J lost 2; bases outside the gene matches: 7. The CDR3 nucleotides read TGTGCCAGCAGCCCGAACAGGGGGCCGGGCAATCAGCCCCAGCATTTT. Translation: CASSPNRGPGNQPQHF.

DNA for the CDR3: TGTGCCAGCAGTGACTTGAAGAAAATGGCATACACCGGGGAGCTGTTTTTT. It yields the protein CASSDLKKMAYTGELFF. V usage is TRBV6-4 and J usage is TRBJ2-2; D gene uncertain. CDR1 is MRHNA, CDR2 SNTAGT, per germline. Trimming stripped 1 base from V and 3 bases from J, with 15 bases between. The CDR3 runs to 17 residues.

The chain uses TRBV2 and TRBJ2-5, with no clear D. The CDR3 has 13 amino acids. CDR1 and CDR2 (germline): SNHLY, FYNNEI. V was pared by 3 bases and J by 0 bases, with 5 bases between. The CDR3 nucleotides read TGTGCCAGCAGTGACTACAACCAAGAGACCCAGTACTTC. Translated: CASSDYNQETQYF.

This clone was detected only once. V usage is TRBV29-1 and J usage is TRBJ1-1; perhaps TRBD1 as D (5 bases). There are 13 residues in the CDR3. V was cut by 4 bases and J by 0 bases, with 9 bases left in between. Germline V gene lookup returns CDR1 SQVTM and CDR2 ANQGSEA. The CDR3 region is CSVGQLMNTEAFF. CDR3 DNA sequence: TGCAGCGTTGGACAGCTAATGAACACTGAAGCTTTCTTT.

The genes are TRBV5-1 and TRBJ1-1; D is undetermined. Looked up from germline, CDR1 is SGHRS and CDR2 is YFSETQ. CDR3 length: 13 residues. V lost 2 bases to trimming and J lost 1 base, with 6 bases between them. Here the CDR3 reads CASSFEGNTEAFF. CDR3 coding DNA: TGCGCCAGCAGCTTTGAGGGGAACACTGAAGCTTTCTTT.

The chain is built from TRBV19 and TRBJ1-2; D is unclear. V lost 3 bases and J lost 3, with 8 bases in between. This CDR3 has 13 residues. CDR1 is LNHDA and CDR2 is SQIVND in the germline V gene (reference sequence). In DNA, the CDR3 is TGTGCCAGTAGTATGATGGGTGACTATGGCTACACCTTC. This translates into CASSMMGDYGYTF.